The 24 T cell receptor beta chains below were found in one sample sequenced in a study of blood T cell repertoires in COVID-19. Some clones are missing from TCRdb's copy, which holds only in-frame ones; the method was immunoSEQ multiplex PCR. The sample carries some 140,000 clones, just under 85% recorded once. The sequenced material came from peripheral blood. The receptors were gathered from a human donor in a cohort sampled during active COVID-19.

The CDR3 sequence is CASSQGPGQMIYEQYF. CDR3 DNA: TGCGCCAGCAGCCAGGGTCCGGGACAGATGATCTACGAGCAGTACTTC. The chain uses TRBV4-1 and TRBJ2-7; the match to TRBD1 covers 7 bases. The CDR3 is 16 residues long. Germline V lookup: CDR1 MGHRA, CDR2 YSYEKL. The junction had 11 bases not matched to a gene; V was cut back by 3 bases and J by 3 bases.

This sequence joins TRBV6-5 and TRBJ1-6; D call uncertain. The CDR3 has 13 amino acids. CDR1 is MNHEY and CDR2 is SVGAGI in the germline V gene. V was cut by 7 bases and J by 7 bases, with 11 bases left in between. The CDR3 reads CASKRTENSPLHF. The CDR3 DNA follows: TGTGCCAGCAAAAGGACTGAGAATTCACCCCTCCACTTT.

This chain uses TRBV30 with TRBJ2-3; no clear D. The CDR3 totals 11 residues. From germline, CDR1 is GTSNPN and CDR2 SVGIG (reference sequence). V gave up 5 bases and J gave up 2 bases, with 5 bases separating them. The CDR3 reads CAWASTDTQYF. CDR3 bases: TGTGCCTGGGCCTCCACAGATACGCAGTATTTT.

The V and J genes are TRBV23-1 and TRBJ2-7, with TRBD2 matching over 7 bases. TRBV23-1 is an open reading frame, and its role is uncertain. The CDR3 extends over 13 amino acids. Trimming removed 8 bases from V and 1 base from J; junction bases left unmatched: 5. The CDR3 DNA is TGCGCCAGCGGTCCGGGGGGTTCCTACGAGCAGTACTTC. Protein product: CASGPGGSYEQYF.

A few counts support this clone. V is TRBV7-9 and J is TRBJ2-3; TRBD2 matches 12 bases. CDR1 and CDR2 from the germline V gene are SEHNR and FQNEAQ (reference sequence). V gave up 4 bases and J gave up 0 bases; unmatched junction bases: 5. This CDR3 has 17 amino acids. CDR3 residues: CASSSTSGGSSTDTQYF. CDR3 nucleotides: TGTGCCAGCAGCTCGACTAGCGGGGGCTCTAGCACAGATACGCAGTATTTT.

This chain joins TRBV5-4 and TRBJ1-3; D gene unclear. V dropped 4 bases and J dropped 0 bases, with 8 bases sitting between them. The CDR3 totals 14 residues. From germline, CDR1 is SGHNT and CDR2 YYREEE (reference sequence). The CDR3 sequence is CASSHWSSGNTIYF. CDR3 in DNA: TGTGCCAGCAGCCACTGGTCCTCTGGAAACACCATATATTTT.

The table lists this clone with a few counts. The rearrangement uses TRBV4-1 and TRBJ1-5; no reliable D call. CDR1 is MGHRA and CDR2 is YSYEKL in the germline V gene. V dropped 2 bases and J dropped 4 bases, with 15 bases sitting between them. CDR3 size: 16 residues. Here the CDR3 reads CASSQFTGGTNQPQHF. The DNA of the CDR3 is TGCGCCAGCAGCCAATTCACGGGAGGTACTAATCAGCCCCAGCATTTT.

This sequence joins TRBV2 and TRBJ1-3, with unresolved D. This CDR3 contains 14 residues. The V end was cut by 8 bases, the J end by 2 bases, with 13 bases between. CDR1 SNHLY and CDR2 FYNNEI come from the germline V gene. The CDR3 DNA reads as TGTGCCAGCGTTCCTAGAAGAACTGGAAACACCATATATTTT. It is translated as CASVPRRTGNTIYF.

This chain links TRBV11-2 with TRBJ2-5; TRBD2 matches at 9 bases. V was clipped by 0 bases and J by 10 bases; unmatched bases: 12. CDR3 length: 16 amino acids. Germline V CDR1 and CDR2: SGHAT, FQNNGV. The CDR3 loop is CASSLDRAGGLLGQYF. CDR3 coding DNA: TGTGCCAGCAGCTTAGATCGGGCGGGAGGGCTGTTGGGCCAGTACTTC.

The V call is TRBV6-5, the J call TRBJ2-3; 8 bases agree with TRBD2. The junction had 3 bases not matched to a gene; V was cut back by 4 bases and J by 3 bases. The CDR3 loop spans 14 amino acids. Germline assignment: CDR1 MNHEY and CDR2 SVGAGI. The CDR3, as DNA: TGTGCCAGCAGTTCGGGGGGGGGTACAGATACGCAGTATTTT. This encodes CASSSGGGTDTQYF.

The chain has TRBV21-1 and TRBJ2-2; TRBD1 is the table's D call, not checked against the DNA. TRBV21-1 is annotated as a pseudogene. This CDR3 region has 15 residues. CDR3 sequence: CASSTGQGNTGELFF. In nucleotides, the CDR3 is TGTGCCAGCAGCACGGGACAGGGGAACACCGGGGAGCTGTTTTTT.

This chain uses TRBV7-9 with TRBJ1-2, with TRBD1 matching over 7 bases. The CDR3 consists of 15 residues. Trimming cost V 6 bases and J 4 bases; bases outside gene matches: 11. Germline values: CDR1 SEHNR, CDR2 FQNEAQ (reference sequence). The CDR3 loop is CASSQTGVDSYGYTF. CDR3 in DNA: TGTGCCAGCAGTCAAACAGGGGTAGACTCCTATGGCTACACCTTC.

The CDR3 spells CASSRDRGDSPLHF. The CDR3 DNA follows: TGCGCCAGCAGTAGGGACAGGGGGGATTCACCCCTCCACTTT. This chain links TRBV5-1 with TRBJ1-6, with TRBD1 matching 11 bases. The CDR3 has 14 residues. CDR1 SGHRS and CDR2 YFSETQ come from the germline V gene. V was clipped by 5 bases and J by 8 bases; unmatched bases: 3.

This clone showed up just once. V and J are TRBV6-5 and TRBJ1-2; 9 bases align to TRBD1. There are 13 residues in the CDR3. Looked up from germline, CDR1 is MNHEY and CDR2 is SVGAGI. Losses at the gene ends were 6 bases for V and 9 bases for J; bases not matched to a gene: 8. CDR3 protein: CASRPTGGSSYTF. DNA of the CDR3: TGTGCCAGCAGACCTACAGGGGGCTCGAGCTACACCTTC.

This clone was found once. The rearrangement uses TRBV11-2 and TRBJ2-7; D possibly corresponds to TRBD2 (7 bases). CDR3 length equals 15 residues. V was trimmed by 2 bases and J by 4 bases, leaving 15 bases between them. Germline assignment: CDR1 SGHAT and CDR2 FQNNGV. The CDR3 spells CASSLYGGHWYEQYF. CDR3 coding DNA: TGTGCCAGCAGCTTATACGGGGGGCACTGGTACGAGCAGTACTTC.

The CDR3 spells CASRAGREAFF. CDR3 nucleotide sequence: TGTGCCAGCAGGGCGGGGCGTGAAGCTTTCTTT. The rearrangement links TRBV6-5 to TRBJ1-1, with a weak D call TRBD1 (5 bases). CDR3 length equals 11 residues. CDR1 MNHEY and CDR2 SVGAGI come from the germline V gene. V was cut by 6 bases and J by 7 bases, with 9 bases left in between.

This clone was counted a single time. The chain carries TRBV7-2 and TRBJ2-3; TRBD2 matches at 8 bases. Germline lookup yields CDR1 SGHTA and CDR2 FQGNSA. The length of the CDR3 is 15 residues. V shed 1 base, J shed 1 base, and the junction held 1 base outside the gene matches. The CDR3 DNA reads as TGTGCCAGCAGCTTAGACGGGGGGGGCACAGATACGCAGTATTTT. It is translated as CASSLDGGGTDTQYF.

With regard to this clone: Within the sample, other DNA sequences also encode this same CDR3. The chain has TRBV5-1 and TRBJ2-7; D remains ambiguous. This CDR3 spans 14 amino acids. Germline lookup yields CDR1 SGHRS and CDR2 YFSETQ. The V gene lost 0 bases and the J gene lost 0 bases, with 7 bases spanning the gap. CDR3 region: CASSLGQASYEQYF. The CDR3 nucleotides read TGCGCCAGCAGCTTGGGGCAGGCCTCCTACGAGCAGTACTTC.

V and J are TRBV3-1 (or the pseudogene TRBV3-2) and TRBJ2-3; 11 bases fit TRBD2. CDR3 length: 15 residues. CDR1 is LGHDT and CDR2 is YNNKEL in the germline V gene (reference sequence). J gave up 6 bases and V 1 base, and 3 bases lay outside the gene matches. The DNA of the CDR3 is TGTGCCAGCAGCCAAGTAGCGGGGGGGACCGATACGCAGTATTTT. Protein: CASSQVAGGTDTQYF.

This clone was seen just once. The V gene is TRBV7-6, the J gene TRBJ2-2; 10 bases fit TRBD2. After removal of 3 bases from V and 5 bases from J, the junction contained 3 bases not matched to a gene. CDR1 and CDR2 (germline): SGHVS, FNYEAQ. The CDR3 loop spans 15 amino acids. CDR3 coding DNA: TGTGCCAGCAGCTTGAGCGGGGGGGCTACCGGGGAGCTGTTTTTT. Translation gives CASSLSGGATGELFF.

The V gene is TRBV7-2, the J gene TRBJ2-7, with D unclear. V lost 5 bases and J 5 bases, leaving 7 bases between the germline ends. In germline, CDR1 is SGHTA, CDR2 FQGNSA. The CDR3 has 11 amino acids. The CDR3 reads CASSPKNEQYF. DNA for the CDR3: TGTGCCAGCAGCCCTAAGAACGAGCAGTACTTC.

On this clone: In the same sample, other DNA sequences code for this CDR3. The chain joins TRBV6-6 to TRBJ2-3, with D possibly matching TRBD2 (6 bases). This CDR3 is built from 15 residues. Germline V lookup: CDR1 MNHNY, CDR2 SVGAGI (reference sequence). Deletions cut 6 bases from V and 5 bases from J, with 18 bases between. This chain's CDR3 is CASSGGQLGGDTQYF. In nucleotides, the CDR3 is TGTGCCAGCAGCGGCGGGCAGCTCGGGGGAGATACGCAGTATTTT.

The V call is TRBV7-3, the J call TRBJ2-1; 9 bases are shared with TRBD2. CDR1 and CDR2 (germline): SGHTA, FQGTGA. The length of the CDR3 is 14 residues. V lost 6 bases to trimming and J lost 9 bases; unmatched junction nucleotides: 9. The CDR3: CASSSAGGPSEQFF. The CDR3, as DNA: TGTGCCAGCAGTTCCGCGGGGGGGCCGAGTGAGCAGTTCTTC.

With regard to this clone: Other nucleotide sequences in the sample specify the same CDR3. The chain uses TRBV29-1 and TRBJ1-5, with 7 bases aligning to TRBD1. Germline assignment: CDR1 SQVTM and CDR2 ANQGSEA. V trimming: 5 bases; J trimming: 5 bases; junction bases outside the gene matches: 3. This CDR3 is 12 amino acids long. DNA of the CDR3: TGCAGCGTTACTACAGGGGATCAGCCCCAGCATTTT. It translates to CSVTTGDQPQHF.